The next 2 T cell receptor beta chains were all read from a single sample in a study of technical replicates of blood from a handful of donors. TCRdb's table, derived via immunoSEQ multiplex PCR, lists solely in-frame clones and lacks some. This table holds about 67,000 clones, roughly 98% found once. Sequencing was done on a sample of T cells isolated from PBMCs. The receptors stem from a human donor in good health.

The rearrangement links TRBV7-9 to TRBJ2-1; 7 bases match TRBD1. The CDR3 length is 11 residues. V shed 3 bases, J shed 15 bases, and the junction held 5 bases outside the gene matches. Per germline, CDR1 SEHNR and CDR2 FQNEAQ (reference sequence). In nucleotides, the CDR3 is TGTGCCAGCAGCTTTTTACAGGGGTCGTTCTTC. This encodes CASSFLQGSFF.

The CDR3 protein is CASSVAAGGLYGYTF. As DNA, the CDR3 is TGTGCCAGCAGCGTAGCTGCAGGGGGGCTCTATGGCTACACCTTC. The chain is built from TRBV9 and TRBJ1-2; 7 bases are a match to TRBD1. From germline, CDR1 is SGDLS and CDR2 YYNGEE. Trimming cost V 0 bases and J 4 bases; bases outside gene matches: 6. The CDR3 sequence is 15 residues long.